This TCR beta chain was sequenced in a study of PD-1 blockade in mismatch repair-deficient tumors. Study-level points and caveats: After pembrolizumab, tumor-resident clones rose rapidly, then generally contracted before radiologic responses.

Clones were read by immunoSEQ multiplex PCR, and TCRdb kept only the in-frame ones, dropping some. The sample gives thousands of clones, 80% to 90% of which show up once; 12% is in the top ten. The V and J ends lost 10 bases and 11 bases respectively, with 9 bases between them. The length of the CDR3 is 10 residues. Comments on this clone: Its antigen is not known.

Time point denoted: roughly 11-day in vitro stimulation with candidate neoantigen peptide 7. TCRs were sequenced from a few patients responding to pembrolizumab. Cells were stimulated nine to eleven days with each of several ELISpot-reactive neoantigens. This sequence originates from an adult with mismatch repair-deficient cancer. The material was cells cultured in vitro, obtained from a patient treated with pembrolizumab. The gene calls are TRBV6-7 and TRBJ1-6, with TRBD1 as a possible D gene (5 bases). TRBV6-7 carries the ORF label, with uncertain function. This CDR3 is CATSTAPLHF. The CDR3 DNA is TGTGCCACTTCGACAGCACCCCTCCACTTT.